What follows are 28 T cell receptor beta chains derived from one specimen sequenced in a study of cytomegalovirus exposure and HLA in healthy donors. The PCR had 60 Vbeta and 13 Jbeta primers. Sequencing used immunoSEQ multiplex PCR; TCRdb keeps in-frame clones, though not all of them. The sample shows roughly 200,000 clones, 83% of them seen only once. Source material: PBMCs. Receptors were obtained from a middle-aged man in good health and CMV-seronegative.

The CDR3 nucleotides read TGTGCCAGCAGCTTGGTCGGTCCGTCCTACGAGCAGTACTTC. This encodes CASSLVGPSYEQYF. This rearrangement joins TRBV5-6 to TRBJ2-7; D gene ambiguous. The CDR3 sequence is 14 residues long. V was cut by 0 bases and J by 1 base, with 8 bases left in between. CDR1 is SGHDT and CDR2 is YYEEEE in the germline V gene.

The chain carries TRBV29-1 and TRBJ1-2, with TRBD1 matching over 7 bases. The germline V gene encodes CDR1 SQVTM and CDR2 ANQGSEA. Losses at the gene ends were 6 bases for V and 8 bases for J; bases not matched to a gene: 12. The CDR3 consists of 13 residues. The CDR3 nucleotides are TGCAGCGTCCCCCGGACAGGAGGTAGAGGCTACACCTTC. Translation gives CSVPRTGGRGYTF.

The chain couples TRBV9 to TRBJ2-3, with D unresolved. V gave up 3 bases and J gave up 2 bases, with 10 bases separating them. There are 14 residues in the CDR3. CDR1 is SGDLS and CDR2 is YYNGEE in the germline V gene. The CDR3 loop is CASSGAVYTDTQYF. DNA for the CDR3: TGTGCCAGCAGCGGGGCCGTGTACACAGATACGCAGTATTTT.

This chain connects TRBV7-3 to TRBJ2-2, with 9 bases fitting TRBD2. From germline, CDR1 is SGHTA and CDR2 FQGTGA. V shed 3 bases and J 5 bases; nucleotides not matched to a gene: 4. The CDR3 extends over 15 amino acids. The CDR3 here is CASSLGLAGTGELFF. As DNA, the CDR3 is TGTGCCAGCAGCTTGGGACTAGCCGGAACCGGGGAGCTGTTTTTT.

V and J are TRBV18 and TRBJ2-2, with 8 bases lining up with TRBD1. Germline-derived CDR1 and CDR2 are KGHSH and LQKENI. This CDR3 is built from 14 residues. Trimming removed 3 bases from V and 6 bases from J; junction bases left unmatched: 3. Here the CDR3 reads CASSPGQASGELFF. The CDR3 DNA reads as TGTGCCAGCTCACCGGGACAGGCCTCCGGGGAGCTGTTTTTT. Full variable domain (rest looked up from reference TRBV18 and TRBJ2-2): NAGVMQNPRHLVRRRGQEARLRCSPMKGHSHVYWYRQLPEEGLKFMVYLQKENIIDESGMPKERFSAEFPKEGPSILRIQQVVRGDSAAYFCASSPGQASGELFFGEGSRLTVL.

The chain combines TRBV20-1 with TRBJ1-2; D gene ambiguous. CDR1 DFQATT and CDR2 SNEGSKA come from the germline V gene (reference sequence). This CDR3 is built from 11 residues. The ends were cut back, 7 bases at V and 7 bases at J, with 13 bases in the middle. The CDR3: CSVGFGVGYTF. The CDR3 DNA sequence: TGCAGTGTCGGATTCGGGGTTGGCTACACCTTC.

J is TRBJ2-3 and V is TRBV2; TRBD1 agrees at 7 bases. V was clipped by 8 bases and J by 0 bases; unmatched bases: 8. Germline CDR1 and CDR2: SNHLY and FYNNEI. The CDR3 runs 15 residues. CDR3 DNA: TGTGCCAGCTACACAGGGACAGTGAGCACAGATACGCAGTATTTT. Translation gives CASYTGTVSTDTQYF.

This clone was observed once. This chain uses TRBV27 with TRBJ2-7, with 9 bases identical to TRBD1. V was clipped by 6 bases and J by 3 bases; unmatched bases: 6. From germline, CDR1 is MNHEY and CDR2 SMNVEV (reference sequence). The CDR3 runs to 14 residues. CDR3 sequence: CASRGTGKGYEQYF. DNA of the CDR3: TGTGCCAGCAGGGGGACAGGGAAGGGCTACGAGCAGTACTTC.

This clone showed up just a few times. The V call is TRBV6-1, the J call TRBJ1-5; 8 nucleotides match TRBD1. V shed 6 bases and J 4 bases; nucleotides not matched to a gene: 5. Germline V CDR1 and CDR2: MNHNS, SASEGT. The CDR3 is made up of 14 amino acids. The CDR3 sequence is CASRAGQGNQPQHF. DNA of the CDR3: TGTGCCAGCAGGGCTGGACAGGGAAATCAGCCCCAGCATTTT.

The gene calls are TRBV9 and TRBJ2-7; 8 nucleotides align to TRBD2. Germline V gene sequence: CDR1 SGDLS, CDR2 YYNGEE. J was trimmed by 5 bases and V by 2 bases; bases with no gene match: 6. This CDR3 spans 14 amino acids. DNA of the CDR3: TGTGCCAGCAGCGTGGGAAGCGGGGGAAACGAGCAGTACTTC. It is translated as CASSVGSGGNEQYF.

The chain uses TRBV18 and TRBJ1-1; 7 bases line up with TRBD1. Germline trimming cut 3 bases from V and 8 bases from J; bases unmatched to any gene: 9. The CDR3 is 14 residues long. In germline, CDR1 is KGHSH, CDR2 LQKENI. CDR3 region: CASSPPRTGEEAFF. CDR3 coding DNA: TGTGCCAGCTCACCTCCCCGTACAGGGGAGGAAGCTTTCTTT.

The chain carries TRBV7-3 and TRBJ1-4, with TRBD1 identical over 9 bases. After removal of 4 bases from V and 8 bases from J, the junction contained 2 bases not matched to a gene. The germline CDR1 and CDR2 sequences are SGHTA and FQGTGA. The length of the CDR3 is 13 residues. The CDR3 nucleotides are TGTGCCAGCAGCTGGGGACAGGGCGAAAAACTGTTTTTT. This encodes CASSWGQGEKLFF.

The J gene is TRBJ1-5, the V gene TRBV19; maybe TRBD1 (6 bases). The CDR3 is 14 amino acids. Germline-derived CDR1 and CDR2 are LNHDA and SQIVND (reference sequence). The V end lost 2 bases, the J end lost 4 bases, and 9 bases lay between the germline ends. The CDR3: CASSIRDTNQPQHF. DNA for the CDR3: TGTGCCAGTAGTATAAGGGACACTAATCAGCCCCAGCATTTT.

The rearrangement joins TRBV6-1 to TRBJ2-1, with 12 bases matching TRBD2. The CDR3 totals 16 residues. Germline V lookup: CDR1 MNHNS, CDR2 SASEGT. V gave up 1 base and J gave up 4 bases; unmatched junction bases: 2. For the CDR3, the DNA is TGTGCCAGCAGTGAAGGAACTAGCGGGGGGTACAATGAGCAGTTCTTC. Amino acid sequence: CASSEGTSGGYNEQFF.

This chain links TRBV6-5 with TRBJ1-5; unclear D gene. V was trimmed by 2 bases and J by 0 bases, leaving 8 bases between them. Germline V CDR1 and CDR2: MNHEY, SVGAGI. The length of the CDR3 is 15 residues. CDR3 residues: CASSYAGYSNQPQHF. CDR3 in DNA: TGTGCCAGCAGTTACGCGGGATATAGCAATCAGCCCCAGCATTTT.

A word on this clone: The sample has other DNA sequences that encode this CDR3 too. This sequence joins TRBV28 and TRBJ2-3; D is uncertain. The CDR3 length is 15 residues. Trimming took off 8 bases at V and 0 bases at J, with 15 bases between the two ends. Germline V lookup: CDR1 MDHEN, CDR2 SYDVKM. The chain's CDR3 is CASLPTFASTDTQYF. The DNA for the CDR3 is TGTGCCAGCTTGCCAACATTCGCTAGCACAGATACGCAGTATTTT. Full variable domain (missing parts from reference TRBV28 and TRBJ2-3): DVKVTQSSRYLVKRTGEKVFLECVQDMDHENMFWYRQDPGLGLRLIYFSYDVKMKEKGDIPEGYSVSREKKERFSLILESASTNQTSMYLCASLPTFASTDTQYFGPGTRLTVL.

This chain links TRBV18 with TRBJ1-5, with D tentatively TRBD1 (5 bases). Germline V gives CDR1 KGHSH, CDR2 LQKENI. Trimming took 1 base from V and 2 from J, leaving 6 bases between them. The CDR3 contains 14 residues. The CDR3 nucleotides are TGTGCCAGCTCACCACAACAGGGCAATCAGCCCCAGCATTTT. The encoded protein is CASSPQQGNQPQHF.

The chain is built from TRBV2 and TRBJ2-1, with a possible D match to TRBD1 (6 bases). V was shortened by 6 bases and J by 0 bases, with 12 bases between the two germline ends. This CDR3 comprises 15 residues. Germline loops: CDR1 SNHLY, CDR2 FYNNEI. CDR3 nucleotide sequence: TGTGCCAGCAGCGACACAGGGAGCTCCTACAATGAGCAGTTCTTC. Its translation: CASSDTGSSYNEQFF.

The gene calls are TRBV19 and TRBJ1-5, with D uncertain. CDR3 length: 13 residues. The germline V gene has CDR1 LNHDA and CDR2 SQIVND (reference sequence). V gave up 4 bases and J gave up 4 bases, with 8 bases separating them. The CDR3 DNA reads TGTGCCAGTAGTAATACAGCTAATCAGCCCCAGCATTTT. Translation gives CASSNTANQPQHF.

V usage is TRBV2 and J usage is TRBJ2-3; TRBD2 aligns across 9 bases. CDR3 size: 16 residues. Per the germline V gene, CDR1 is SNHLY and CDR2 is FYNNEI. Trimming cost V 3 bases and J 0 bases; bases outside gene matches: 4. The CDR3 reads CASSESSGRSTDTQYF. CDR3 DNA sequence: TGTGCCAGCAGTGAGTCCAGCGGGAGGAGCACAGATACGCAGTATTTT.

This clone has just one count. The rearrangement uses TRBV5-1 and TRBJ2-5; 7 nucleotides line up with TRBD1. The CDR3 spans 14 residues. J was trimmed by 4 bases and V by 4 bases; bases with no gene match: 7. Per the germline V gene, CDR1 is SGHRS and CDR2 is YFSETQ. The DNA for the CDR3 is TGCGCCAGCAGCCCCTCTTACAGGGGAGAGACCCAGTACTTC. It specifies CASSPSYRGETQYF.

V gene TRBV9 combines with J gene TRBJ2-3, with 7 bases identical to TRBD1. The V and J ends lost 3 bases and 4 bases, in that order; junction bases with no gene match: 11. This CDR3 contains 16 residues. From germline, CDR1 is SGDLS and CDR2 YYNGEE. Here the CDR3 DNA reads TGTGCCAGCAGCGCCAGACAGGGTTCGGTTGCAGATACGCAGTATTTT. It encodes CASSARQGSVADTQYF.

V usage is TRBV5-6 and J usage is TRBJ2-3; TRBD1 might be the D (5 bases). Germline V gene sequence: CDR1 SGHDT, CDR2 YYEEEE. This CDR3 contains 14 residues. V gave up 0 bases and J gave up 4 bases, with 9 bases separating them. Here the CDR3 reads CASSLAGFPDTQYF. The CDR3 DNA reads TGTGCCAGCAGCTTGGCAGGGTTCCCAGATACGCAGTATTTT.

The chain couples TRBV19 to TRBJ1-5, with D tentatively TRBD1 (5 bases). V dropped 4 bases and J dropped 5 bases, with 15 bases sitting between them. The V gene's germline CDR1 is LNHDA and CDR2 SQIVND (reference sequence). The CDR3 totals 15 residues. Here the CDR3 DNA reads TGTGCCAGTAGTACCCAGGGAAGGGTCGATCAGCCCCAGCATTTT. This gives the protein CASSTQGRVDQPQHF. The full variable domain, with the rest looked up from reference TRBV19 and TRBJ1-5, is DGGITQSPKYLFRKEGQNVTLSCEQNLNHDAMYWYRQDPGQGLRLIYYSQIVNDFQKGDIAEGYSVSREKKESFPLTVTSAQKNPTAFYLCASSTQGRVDQPQHFGDGTRLSIL.

This sequence joins TRBV6-5 and TRBJ1-2; TRBD1 agrees at 8 bases. This CDR3 region has 16 residues. V gave up 2 bases and J gave up 4 bases; unmatched junction bases: 9. Germline V lookup: CDR1 MNHEY, CDR2 SVGAGI. Written as DNA, the CDR3 is TGTGCCAGCAGTTACATGGGGACAGGAGCAACCTATGGCTACACCTTC. This encodes CASSYMGTGATYGYTF.

The chain is built from TRBV5-1 and TRBJ1-4; D not certain. Germline V CDR1 and CDR2: SGHRS, YFSETQ. V was shortened by 8 bases and J by 0 bases, with 11 bases between the two germline ends. The length of the CDR3 is 14 residues. As DNA, the CDR3 is TGCGCCAGTAATCAACAGTCAACTAATGAAAAACTGTTTTTT. Translation gives CASNQQSTNEKLFF.

The chain recombines TRBV4-1 with TRBJ2-1; the D is unclear. The V end lost 0 bases, the J end lost 2 bases, and 11 bases lay between the germline ends. The CDR3 runs 16 residues. CDR1 and CDR2 from the germline V gene are MGHRA and YSYEKL. The CDR3 region is CASSQEPSVTYNEQFF. The CDR3 DNA follows: TGCGCCAGCAGCCAAGAGCCCAGCGTCACCTACAATGAGCAGTTCTTC.

The chain has TRBV28 and TRBJ2-7; 11 bases are a match to TRBD2. Germline V gene lookup returns CDR1 MDHEN and CDR2 SYDVKM. With V trimmed by 1 base and J by 5 bases, 10 bases remained unmatched. The CDR3 has 17 amino acids. DNA for the CDR3: TGTGCCAGCAGTTTATTCACTAGCGGGAGCGCGAGGAACGAGCAGTACTTC. Translating it yields CASSLFTSGSARNEQYF.